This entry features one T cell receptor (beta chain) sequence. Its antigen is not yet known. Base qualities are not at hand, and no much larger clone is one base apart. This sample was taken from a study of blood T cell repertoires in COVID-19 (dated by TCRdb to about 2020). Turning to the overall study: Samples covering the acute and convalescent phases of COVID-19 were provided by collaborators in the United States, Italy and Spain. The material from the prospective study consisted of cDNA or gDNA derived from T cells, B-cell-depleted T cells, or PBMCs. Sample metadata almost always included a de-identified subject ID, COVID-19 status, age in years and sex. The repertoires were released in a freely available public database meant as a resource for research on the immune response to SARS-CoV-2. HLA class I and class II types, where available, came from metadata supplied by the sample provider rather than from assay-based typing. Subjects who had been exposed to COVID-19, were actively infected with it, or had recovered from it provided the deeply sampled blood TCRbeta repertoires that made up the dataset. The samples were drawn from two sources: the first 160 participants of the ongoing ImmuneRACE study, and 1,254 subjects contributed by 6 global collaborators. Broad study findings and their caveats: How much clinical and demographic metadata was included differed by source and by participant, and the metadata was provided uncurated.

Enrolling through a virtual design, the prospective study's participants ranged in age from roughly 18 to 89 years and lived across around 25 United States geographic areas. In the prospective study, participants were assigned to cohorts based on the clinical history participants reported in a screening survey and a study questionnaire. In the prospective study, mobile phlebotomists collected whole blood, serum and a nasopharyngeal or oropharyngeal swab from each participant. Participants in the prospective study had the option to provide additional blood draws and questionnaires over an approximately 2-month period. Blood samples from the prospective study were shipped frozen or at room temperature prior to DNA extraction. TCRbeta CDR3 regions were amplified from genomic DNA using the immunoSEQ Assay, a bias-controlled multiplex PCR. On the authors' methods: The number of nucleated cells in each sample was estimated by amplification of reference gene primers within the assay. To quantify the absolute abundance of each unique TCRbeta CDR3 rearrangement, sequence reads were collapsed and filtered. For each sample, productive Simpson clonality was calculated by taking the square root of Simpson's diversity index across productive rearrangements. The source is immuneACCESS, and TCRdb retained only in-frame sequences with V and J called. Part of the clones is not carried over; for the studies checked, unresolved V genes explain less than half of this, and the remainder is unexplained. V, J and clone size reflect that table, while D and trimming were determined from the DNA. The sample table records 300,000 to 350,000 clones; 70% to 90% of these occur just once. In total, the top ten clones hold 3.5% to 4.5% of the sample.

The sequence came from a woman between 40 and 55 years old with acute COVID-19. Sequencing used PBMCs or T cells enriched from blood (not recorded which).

The CDR3 is CATSYLLGGNYGYTF. The nucleotides read TGTGCCACCAGCTACCTTTTAGGGGGCAACTATGGCTACACCTTC. The chain was built from TRBV15 and TRBJ1-2, with 7 central nucleotides matching TRBD1. V and J are trimmed by 5 bases and 2 bases, and the gene matches miss 8 bases of the junction. CDR1 is given as LNHNV and CDR2 as YYDKDF, both from the germline V gene (reference sequence). From the cysteine through the phenylalanine, the CDR3 covers 15 amino acids. Kept here is only the CDR3 DNA, which spans 45 bases and is read in frame from base 1.